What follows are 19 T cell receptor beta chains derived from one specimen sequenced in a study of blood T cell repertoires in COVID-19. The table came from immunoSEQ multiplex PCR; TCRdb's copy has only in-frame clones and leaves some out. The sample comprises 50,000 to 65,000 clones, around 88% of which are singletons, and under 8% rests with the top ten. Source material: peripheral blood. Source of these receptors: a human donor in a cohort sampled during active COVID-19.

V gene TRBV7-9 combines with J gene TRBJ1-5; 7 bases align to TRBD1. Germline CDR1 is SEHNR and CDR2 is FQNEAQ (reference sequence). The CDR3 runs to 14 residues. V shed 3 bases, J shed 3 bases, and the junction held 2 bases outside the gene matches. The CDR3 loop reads CASSLDRPNQPQHF. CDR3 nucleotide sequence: TGTGCCAGCAGCTTGGACAGGCCCAATCAGCCCCAGCATTTT.

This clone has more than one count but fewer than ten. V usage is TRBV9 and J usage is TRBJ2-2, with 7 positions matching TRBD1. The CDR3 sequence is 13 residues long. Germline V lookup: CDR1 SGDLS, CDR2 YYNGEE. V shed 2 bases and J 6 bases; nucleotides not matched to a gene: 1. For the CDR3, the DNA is TGTGCCAGCAGCGTTAGGGGGCCCGGGGAGCTGTTTTTT. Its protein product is CASSVRGPGELFF.

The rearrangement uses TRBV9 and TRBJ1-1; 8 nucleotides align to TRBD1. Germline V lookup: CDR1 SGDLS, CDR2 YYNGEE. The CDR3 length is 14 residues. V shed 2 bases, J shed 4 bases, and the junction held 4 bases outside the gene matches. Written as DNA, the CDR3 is TGTGCCAGCAGCGTGCAGGGGGCGTTCACTGAAGCTTTCTTT. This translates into CASSVQGAFTEAFF.

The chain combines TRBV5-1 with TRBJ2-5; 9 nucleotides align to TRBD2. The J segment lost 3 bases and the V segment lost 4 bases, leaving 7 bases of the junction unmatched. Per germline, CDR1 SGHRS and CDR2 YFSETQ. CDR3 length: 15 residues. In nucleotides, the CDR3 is TGCGCCAGCAGCCCATTAGCGGGAGAGGAAGAGACCCAGTACTTC. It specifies CASSPLAGEEETQYF. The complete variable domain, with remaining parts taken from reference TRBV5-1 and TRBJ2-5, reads KAGVTQTPRYLIKTRGQQVTLSCSPISGHRSVSWYQQTPGQGLQFLFEYFSETQRNKGNFPGRFSGRQFSNSRSEMNVSTLELGDSALYLCASSPLAGEEETQYFGPGTRLLVL.

The CDR3 DNA follows: TGTGCCAGCAGTGAATTTTCCCCGCGGGTGAGCTACGAGCAGTACTTC. Translation: CASSEFSPRVSYEQYF. The J gene is TRBJ2-7, the V gene TRBV2, with TRBD2 as a possible D gene (5 bases). V lost 2 bases to trimming and J lost 3 bases, with 17 bases between them. Germline CDR1 SNHLY, CDR2 FYNNEI. The CDR3 is made up of 16 amino acids.

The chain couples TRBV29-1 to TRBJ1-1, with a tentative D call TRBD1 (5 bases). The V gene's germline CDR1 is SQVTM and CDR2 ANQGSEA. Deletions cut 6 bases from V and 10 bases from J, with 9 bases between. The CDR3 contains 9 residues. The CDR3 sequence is CSVPGGAFF. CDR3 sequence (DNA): TGCAGCGTCCCCGGGGGAGCTTTCTTT.

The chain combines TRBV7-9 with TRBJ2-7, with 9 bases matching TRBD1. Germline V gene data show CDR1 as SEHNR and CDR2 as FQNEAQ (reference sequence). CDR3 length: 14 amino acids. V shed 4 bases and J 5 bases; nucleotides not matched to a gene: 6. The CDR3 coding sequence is TGTGCCAGCAGCTCACAGGGGGCGAGTAACGAGCAGTACTTC. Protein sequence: CASSSQGASNEQYF.

The CDR3 coding sequence is TGTGCCAGCCGGGGGGGGACTACGAATTCACCCCTCCACTTT. It yields the protein CASRGGTTNSPLHF. This sequence joins TRBV9 and TRBJ1-6, with D possibly being TRBD1 (5 bases). From germline, CDR1 is SGDLS and CDR2 YYNGEE. The ends were cut back, 7 bases at V and 7 bases at J, with 15 bases in the middle. The CDR3 is made up of 14 amino acids. Supplemented by reference TRBV9 and TRBJ1-6, the full variable domain reads DSGVTQTPKHLITATGQRVTLRCSPRSGDLSVYWYQQSLDQGLQFLIQYYNGEERAKGNILERFSAQQFPDLHSELNLSSLELGDSALYFCASRGGTTNSPLHFGNGTRLTVT.

CDR3 DNA sequence: TGTGCCAGCAGTGTACCAATTGTGGGTCAGGGGGCAGGCGGGCAGTACTTC. This gives the protein CASSVPIVGQGAGGQYF. The chain employs TRBV2 and TRBJ2-7, with 8 bases fitting TRBD1. CDR3 length: 17 amino acids. V lost 4 bases, J lost 9 bases, and 20 bases stayed unmatched. Germline V gene lookup returns CDR1 SNHLY and CDR2 FYNNEI. The variable domain in full, completed from reference TRBV2 and TRBJ2-7, reads EPEVTQTPSHQVTQMGQEVILRCVPISNHLYFYWYRQILGQKVEFLVSFYNNEISEKSEIFDDQFSVERPDGSNFTLKIRSTKLEDSAMYFCASSVPIVGQGAGGQYFGPGTRLTVT.

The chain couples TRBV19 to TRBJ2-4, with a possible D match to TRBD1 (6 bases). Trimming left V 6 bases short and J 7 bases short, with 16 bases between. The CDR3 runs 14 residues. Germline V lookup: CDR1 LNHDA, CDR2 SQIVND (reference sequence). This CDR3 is CASRLQGEGNIQYF. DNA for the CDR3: TGTGCCAGTAGATTACAGGGAGAAGGGAACATTCAGTACTTC.

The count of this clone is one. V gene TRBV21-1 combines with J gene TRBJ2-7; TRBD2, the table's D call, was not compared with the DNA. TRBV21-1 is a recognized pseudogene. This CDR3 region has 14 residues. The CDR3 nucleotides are TGTGCCAGCAGCAAGTCTCTAGTGTTCTACGAGCAGTACTTC. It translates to CASSKSLVFYEQYF.

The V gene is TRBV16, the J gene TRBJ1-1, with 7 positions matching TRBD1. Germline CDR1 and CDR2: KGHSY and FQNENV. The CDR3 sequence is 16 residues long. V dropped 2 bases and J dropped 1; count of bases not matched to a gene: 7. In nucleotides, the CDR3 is TGTGCCAGCAGCCAACGGGCAGGGGGAACGAACACTGAAGCTTTCTTT. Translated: CASSQRAGGTNTEAFF. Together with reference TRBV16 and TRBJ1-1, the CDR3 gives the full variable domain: GEEVAQTPKHLVRGEGQKAKLYCAPIKGHSYVFWYQQVLKNEFKFLISFQNENVFDETGMPKERFSAKCLPNSPCSLEIQATKLEDSAVYFCASSQRAGGTNTEAFFGQGTRLTVV.

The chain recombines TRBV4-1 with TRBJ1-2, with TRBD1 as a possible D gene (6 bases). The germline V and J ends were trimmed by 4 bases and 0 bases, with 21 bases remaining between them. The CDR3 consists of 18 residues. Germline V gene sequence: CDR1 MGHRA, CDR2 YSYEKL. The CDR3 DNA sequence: TGCGCCAGCAGCCTACAACAGGGATCTTTATCGACTAACTATGGCTACACCTTC. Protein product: CASSLQQGSLSTNYGYTF.

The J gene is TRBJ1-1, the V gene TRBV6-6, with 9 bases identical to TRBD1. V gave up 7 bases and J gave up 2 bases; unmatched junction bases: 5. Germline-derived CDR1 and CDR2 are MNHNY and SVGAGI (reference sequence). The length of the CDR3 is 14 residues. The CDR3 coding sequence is TGTGCCAGCACTCTACAGGGGGCCAACACTGAAGCTTTCTTT. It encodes CASTLQGANTEAFF.

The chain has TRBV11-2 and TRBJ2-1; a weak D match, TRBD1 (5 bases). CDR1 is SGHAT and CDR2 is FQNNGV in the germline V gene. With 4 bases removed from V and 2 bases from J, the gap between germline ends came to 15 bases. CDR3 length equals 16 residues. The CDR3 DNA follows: TGTGCCAGCAGCTCCGGCCAGGGTATCACCTACAATGAGCAGTTCTTC. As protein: CASSSGQGITYNEQFF.

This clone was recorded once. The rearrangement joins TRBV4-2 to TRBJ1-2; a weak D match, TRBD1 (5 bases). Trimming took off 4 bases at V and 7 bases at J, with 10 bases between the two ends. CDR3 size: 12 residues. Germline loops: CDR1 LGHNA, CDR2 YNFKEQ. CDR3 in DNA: TGTGCCAGCAGCCGGGGACTTCCTGGCTACACCTTC. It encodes CASSRGLPGYTF.

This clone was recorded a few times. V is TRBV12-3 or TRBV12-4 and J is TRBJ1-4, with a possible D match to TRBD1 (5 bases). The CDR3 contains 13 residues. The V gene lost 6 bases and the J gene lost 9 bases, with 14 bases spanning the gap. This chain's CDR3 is CASSRGTDQKLFF. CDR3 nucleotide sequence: TGTGCCAGCAGCCGCGGGACCGACCAAAAACTGTTTTTT.

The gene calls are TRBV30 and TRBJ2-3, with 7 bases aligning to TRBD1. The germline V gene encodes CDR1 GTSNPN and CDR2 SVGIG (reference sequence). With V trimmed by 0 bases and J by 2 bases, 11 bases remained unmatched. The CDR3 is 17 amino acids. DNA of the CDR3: TGTGCCTGGAGTGTACCGTTTAGGGGGCCGGACACAGATACGCAGTATTTT. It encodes CAWSVPFRGPDTDTQYF. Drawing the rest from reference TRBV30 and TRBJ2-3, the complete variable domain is SQTIHQWPATLVQPVGSPLSLECTVEGTSNPNLYWYRQAAGRGLQLLFYSVGIGQISSEVPQNLSASRPQDRQFILSSKKLLLSDSGFYLCAWSVPFRGPDTDTQYFGPGTRLTVL.

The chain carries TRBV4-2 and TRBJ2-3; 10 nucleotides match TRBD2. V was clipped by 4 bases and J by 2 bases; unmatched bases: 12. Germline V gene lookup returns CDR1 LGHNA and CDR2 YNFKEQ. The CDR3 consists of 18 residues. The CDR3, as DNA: TGTGCCAGCAGCCTGTTTCTTGTAGCGGGAGGCTTCACAGATACGCAGTATTTT. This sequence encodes CASSLFLVAGGFTDTQYF.